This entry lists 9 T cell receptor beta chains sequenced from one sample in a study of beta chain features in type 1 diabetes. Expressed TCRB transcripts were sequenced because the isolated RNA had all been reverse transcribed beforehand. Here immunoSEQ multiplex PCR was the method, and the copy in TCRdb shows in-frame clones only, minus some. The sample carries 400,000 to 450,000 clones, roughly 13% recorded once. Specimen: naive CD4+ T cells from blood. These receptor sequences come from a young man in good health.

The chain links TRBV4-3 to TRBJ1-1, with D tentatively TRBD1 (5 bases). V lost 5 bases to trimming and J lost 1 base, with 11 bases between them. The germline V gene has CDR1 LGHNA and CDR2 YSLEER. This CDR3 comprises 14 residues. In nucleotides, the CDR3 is TGCGCCAGCAGCTACGACAGCCGGAACACTGAAGCTTTCTTT. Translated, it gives CASSYDSRNTEAFF.

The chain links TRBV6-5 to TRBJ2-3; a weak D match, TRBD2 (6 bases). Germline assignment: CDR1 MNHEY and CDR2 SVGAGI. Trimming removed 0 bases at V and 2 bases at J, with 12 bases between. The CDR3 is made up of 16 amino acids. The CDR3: CASSYSRRGNTDTQYF. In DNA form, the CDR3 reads TGTGCCAGCAGTTACTCAAGGCGGGGAAACACAGATACGCAGTATTTT.

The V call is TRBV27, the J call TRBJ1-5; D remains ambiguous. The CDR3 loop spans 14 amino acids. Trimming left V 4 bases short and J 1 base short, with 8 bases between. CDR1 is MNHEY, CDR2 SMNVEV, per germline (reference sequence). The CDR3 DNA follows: TGTGCCAGCAGTTGGAGGCGGAGCAATCAGCCCCAGCATTTT. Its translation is CASSWRRSNQPQHF.

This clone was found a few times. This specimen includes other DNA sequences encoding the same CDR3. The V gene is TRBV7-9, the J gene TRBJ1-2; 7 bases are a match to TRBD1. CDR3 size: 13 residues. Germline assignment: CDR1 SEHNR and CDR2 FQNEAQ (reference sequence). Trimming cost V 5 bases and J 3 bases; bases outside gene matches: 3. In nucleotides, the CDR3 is TGTGCCAGCAGCCCCACAGGGGACTATGGCTACACCTTC. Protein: CASSPTGDYGYTF. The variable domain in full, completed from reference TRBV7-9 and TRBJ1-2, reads DTGVSQNPRHKITKRGQNVTFRCDPISEHNRLYWYRQTLGQGPEFLTYFQNEAQLEKSRLLSDRFSAERPKGSFSTLEIQRTEQGDSAMYLCASSPTGDYGYTFGSGTRLTVV.

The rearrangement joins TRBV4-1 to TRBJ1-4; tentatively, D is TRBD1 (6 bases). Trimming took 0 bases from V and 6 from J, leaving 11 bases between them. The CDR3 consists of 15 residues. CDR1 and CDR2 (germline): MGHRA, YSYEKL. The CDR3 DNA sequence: TGCGCCAGCAGCCAAGAGGACAGATCCTATGAAAAACTGTTTTTT. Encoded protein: CASSQEDRSYEKLFF.

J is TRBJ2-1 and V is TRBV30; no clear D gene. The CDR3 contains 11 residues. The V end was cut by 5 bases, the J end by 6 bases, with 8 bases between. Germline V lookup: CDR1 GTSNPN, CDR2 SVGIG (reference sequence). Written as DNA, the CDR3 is TGTGCCTGGGGGGTACTCAATGAGCAGTTCTTC. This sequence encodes CAWGVLNEQFF.

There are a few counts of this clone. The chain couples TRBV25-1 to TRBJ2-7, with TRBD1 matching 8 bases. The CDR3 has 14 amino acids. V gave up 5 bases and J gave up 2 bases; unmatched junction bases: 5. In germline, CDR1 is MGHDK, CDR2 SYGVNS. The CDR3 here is CASSFGQGPYEQYF. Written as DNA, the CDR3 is TGTGCCAGCAGTTTTGGACAGGGCCCCTACGAGCAGTACTTC.

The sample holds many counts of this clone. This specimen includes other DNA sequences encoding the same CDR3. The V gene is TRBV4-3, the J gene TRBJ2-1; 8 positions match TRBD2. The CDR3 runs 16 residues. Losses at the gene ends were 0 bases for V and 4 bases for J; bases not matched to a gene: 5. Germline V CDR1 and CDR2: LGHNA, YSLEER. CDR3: CASSQEGLAGYNEQFF. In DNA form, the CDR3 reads TGCGCCAGCAGCCAAGAAGGGCTAGCGGGTTACAATGAGCAGTTCTTC.

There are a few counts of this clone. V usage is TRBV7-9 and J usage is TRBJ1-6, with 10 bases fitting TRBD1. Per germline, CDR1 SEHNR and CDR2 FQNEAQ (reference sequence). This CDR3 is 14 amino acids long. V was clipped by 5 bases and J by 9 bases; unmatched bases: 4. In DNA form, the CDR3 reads TGTGCCAGCAGCCAGGGACAGGGGTCTTCACCCCTCCACTTT. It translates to CASSQGQGSSPLHF. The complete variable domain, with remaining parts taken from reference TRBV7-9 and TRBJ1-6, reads DTGVSQNPRHKITKRGQNVTFRCDPISEHNRLYWYRQTLGQGPEFLTYFQNEAQLEKSRLLSDRFSAERPKGSFSTLEIQRTEQGDSAMYLCASSQGQGSSPLHFGNGTRLTVT.